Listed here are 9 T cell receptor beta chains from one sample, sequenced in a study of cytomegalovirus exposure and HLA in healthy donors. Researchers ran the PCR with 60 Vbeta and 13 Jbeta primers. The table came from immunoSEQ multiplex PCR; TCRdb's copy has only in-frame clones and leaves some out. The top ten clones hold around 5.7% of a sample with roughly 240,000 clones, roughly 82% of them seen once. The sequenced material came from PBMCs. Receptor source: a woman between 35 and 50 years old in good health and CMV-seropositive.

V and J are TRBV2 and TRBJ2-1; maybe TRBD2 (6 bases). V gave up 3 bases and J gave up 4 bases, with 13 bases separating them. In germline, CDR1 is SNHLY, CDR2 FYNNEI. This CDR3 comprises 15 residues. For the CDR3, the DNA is TGTGCCAGCAGTGAGGAGGCTGGGACTTACAATGAGCAGTTCTTC. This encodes CASSEEAGTYNEQFF.

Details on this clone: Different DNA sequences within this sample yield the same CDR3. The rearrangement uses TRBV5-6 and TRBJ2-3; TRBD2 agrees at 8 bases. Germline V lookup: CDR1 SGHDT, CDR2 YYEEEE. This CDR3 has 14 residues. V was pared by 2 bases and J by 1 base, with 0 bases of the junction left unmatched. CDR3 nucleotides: TGTGCCAGCAGCTTAGCGGGAGGCACAGATACGCAGTATTTT. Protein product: CASSLAGGTDTQYF.

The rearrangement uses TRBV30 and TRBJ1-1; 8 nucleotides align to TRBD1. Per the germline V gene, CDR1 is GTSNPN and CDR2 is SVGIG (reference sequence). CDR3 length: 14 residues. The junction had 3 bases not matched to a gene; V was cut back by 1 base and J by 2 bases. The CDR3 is CAWSGTGFNTEAFF. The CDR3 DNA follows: TGTGCCTGGAGTGGGACAGGGTTTAACACTGAAGCTTTCTTT.

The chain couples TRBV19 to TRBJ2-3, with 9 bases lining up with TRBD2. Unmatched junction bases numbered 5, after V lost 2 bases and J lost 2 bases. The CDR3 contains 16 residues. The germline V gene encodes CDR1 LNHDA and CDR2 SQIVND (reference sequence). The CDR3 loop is CASSIIAGGSTDTQYF. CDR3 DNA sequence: TGTGCCAGTAGTATAATTGCGGGAGGGTCCACAGATACGCAGTATTTT.

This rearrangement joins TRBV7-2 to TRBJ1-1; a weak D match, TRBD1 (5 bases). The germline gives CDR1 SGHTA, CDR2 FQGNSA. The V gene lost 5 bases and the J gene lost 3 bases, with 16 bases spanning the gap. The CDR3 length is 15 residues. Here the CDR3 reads CASSLDGGTYTEAFF. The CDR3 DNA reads TGTGCCAGCAGCCTCGATGGGGGGACTTACACTGAAGCTTTCTTT.

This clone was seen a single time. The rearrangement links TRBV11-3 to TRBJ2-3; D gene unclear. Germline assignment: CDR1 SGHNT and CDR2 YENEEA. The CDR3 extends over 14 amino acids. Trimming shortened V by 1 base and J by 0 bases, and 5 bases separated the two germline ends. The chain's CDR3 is CASSLVGSTDTQYF. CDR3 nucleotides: TGTGCCAGCAGCTTAGTCGGGAGCACAGATACGCAGTATTTT.

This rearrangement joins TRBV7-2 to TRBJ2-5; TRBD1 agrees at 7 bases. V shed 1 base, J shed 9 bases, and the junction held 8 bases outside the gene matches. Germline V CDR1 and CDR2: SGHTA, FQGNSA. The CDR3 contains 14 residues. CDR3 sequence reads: CASSLGVTQGAQYF. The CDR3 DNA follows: TGTGCCAGCAGCTTAGGTGTTACCCAGGGGGCCCAGTACTTC.

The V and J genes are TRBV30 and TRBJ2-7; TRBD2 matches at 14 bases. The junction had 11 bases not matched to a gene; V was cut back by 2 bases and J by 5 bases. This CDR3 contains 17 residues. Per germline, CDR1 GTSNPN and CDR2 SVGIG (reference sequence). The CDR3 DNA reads TGTGCCTGGAGTCTCGGACTAGCGGGAGGTCGGGGGAACGAGCAGTACTTC. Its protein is CAWSLGLAGGRGNEQYF.

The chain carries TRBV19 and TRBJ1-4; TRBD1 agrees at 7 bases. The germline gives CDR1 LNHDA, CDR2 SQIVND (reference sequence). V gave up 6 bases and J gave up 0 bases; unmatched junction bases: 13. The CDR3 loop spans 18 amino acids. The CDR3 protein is CASREGATSIATNEKLFF. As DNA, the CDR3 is TGTGCCAGTAGGGAGGGGGCCACCTCAATTGCAACTAATGAAAAACTGTTTTTT. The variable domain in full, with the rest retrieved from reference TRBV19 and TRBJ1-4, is DGGITQSPKYLFRKEGQNVTLSCEQNLNHDAMYWYRQDPGQGLRLIYYSQIVNDFQKGDIAEGYSVSREKKESFPLTVTSAQKNPTAFYLCASREGATSIATNEKLFFGSGTQLSVL.